This T cell receptor beta chain was profiled in a study of vaccination effects on CD4 cells after COVID-19. Study results and caveats: Among infection- and vaccine-induced clones, marked clonal contraction occurred late after vaccination.

Generated by immunoSEQ multiplex PCR, the TCRdb table keeps only in-frame clones and is missing some. The table shows more than 50,000 clones, with roughly 80% occurring only once. CDR1 is KGHSH, CDR2 LQKENI, per germline. There are 13 residues in the CDR3. The J segment lost 7 bases and the V segment lost 5 bases, leaving 2 bases of the junction unmatched. CD4+ T cells were isolated after 10 days of culture. The sample holds a few counts of this clone. Its antigen is unknown. The receptor comes from a human donor who received a COVID-19 vaccine. The gene calls are TRBV18 and TRBJ2-7, with 13 bases identical to TRBD2. The material sequenced was CD4+ T cells from PBMCs cultured without peptide, taken before COVID-19 vaccination. Written as DNA, the CDR3 is TGTGCCAGCTCAACGGGACTAGCGGGGGAGCAGTACGTC. Translating gives CASSTGLAGEQYV.